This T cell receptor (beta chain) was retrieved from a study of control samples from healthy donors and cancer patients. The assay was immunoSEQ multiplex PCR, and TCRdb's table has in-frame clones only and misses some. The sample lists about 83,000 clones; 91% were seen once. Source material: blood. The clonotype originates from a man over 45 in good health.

The CDR3 here is CASSVAGGSEAFF. The CDR3 DNA reads TGTGCCAGCAGCGTGGCAGGGGGGTCTGAAGCTTTCTTT. The V gene is TRBV9, the J gene TRBJ1-1; 7 nucleotides line up with TRBD1. Germline V gene sequence: CDR1 SGDLS, CDR2 YYNGEE. The CDR3 sequence is 13 residues long. V trimming: 2 bases; J trimming: 6 bases; junction bases outside the gene matches: 4.